The 6 T cell receptor beta chains listed next were all sequenced from one sample in a study of blood T cells in healthy people across ages. A second 7 to 11 cycle PCR used barcoded and J-beta primers. TCRdb reanalysed the 5' RACE reads using MiXCR and keeps one entry per CDR3 protein. The sample shows 1,300,000 or so distinct CDR3 sequences, almost 60% of them seen only once. Source material: blood. The receptor source for this set is a man younger than 35 in good health.

The chain employs TRBV29-1 and TRBJ2-1; D not certain. From germline, CDR1 is SQVTM and CDR2 ANQGSEA. The CDR3 runs 13 residues. V was clipped by 4 bases and J by 9 bases, with 16 bases between them. CDR3 sequence reads: CSVGSGSFGEQFF. CDR3 DNA: TGCAGCGTTGGCTCTGGTAGTTTCGGTGAGCAGTTCTTC.

As for this clonotype: An end of the junction does not agree with germline; a read error may underlie this. CDR3 nucleotides: TGCAGTGCTAGAGATCGTCGGCGTTCAGGACCCTACAATGGGCAGTTCTTC. It yields the protein CSARDRRRSGPYNGQFF. The chain couples TRBV20-1 to TRBJ2-1; D uncertain. Germline CDR1 reads DFQATT; CDR2 reads SNEGSKA (reference sequence). The CDR3 is 17 residues long.

V is TRBV5-1 and J is TRBJ1-1; unclear D gene. Trimming removed 5 bases from V and 8 bases from J, with 10 bases in between. This CDR3 has 11 amino acids. In germline, CDR1 is SGHRS, CDR2 YFSETQ. CDR3 in amino acids: CASRLGSEAFF. DNA of the CDR3: TGCGCCAGCAGGCTCGGATCGGAAGCTTTCTTT.

This sequence joins TRBV27 and TRBJ2-1, with 9 bases identical to TRBD1. Germline V gene data show CDR1 as MNHEY and CDR2 as SMNVEV (reference sequence). This CDR3 has 17 residues. J was trimmed by 9 bases and V by 4 bases; bases with no gene match: 16. The CDR3 DNA reads as TGTGCCAGCAGTTCCAACCACGGGACAGGGATCTTTGGTGAGCAGTTCTTC. As protein: CASSSNHGTGIFGEQFF.

In nucleotides, the CDR3 is TGTGCCAGCAGGACGGAGGACCTAAGCCCCCCCTCTGGGGCCAACGTCCTGACTTTC. Residues: CASRTEDLSPPSGANVLTF. This chain links TRBV2 with TRBJ2-6, with a weak D call TRBD2 (5 bases). The germline V and J ends were trimmed by 6 bases and 0 bases, with 21 bases remaining between them. Germline-derived CDR1 and CDR2 are SNHLY and FYNNEI. The CDR3 loop spans 19 amino acids.

The gene calls are TRBV9 and TRBJ2-1, with TRBD2 matching 8 bases. The germline CDR1 and CDR2 sequences are SGDLS and YYNGEE. V lost 4 bases, J lost 7 bases, and 7 bases stayed unmatched. The CDR3 runs 14 residues. The CDR3 bases are TGTGCCAGCAGCTTACGGACTAGCTCAAATGAGCAGTTCTTC. This gives the protein CASSLRTSSNEQFF.